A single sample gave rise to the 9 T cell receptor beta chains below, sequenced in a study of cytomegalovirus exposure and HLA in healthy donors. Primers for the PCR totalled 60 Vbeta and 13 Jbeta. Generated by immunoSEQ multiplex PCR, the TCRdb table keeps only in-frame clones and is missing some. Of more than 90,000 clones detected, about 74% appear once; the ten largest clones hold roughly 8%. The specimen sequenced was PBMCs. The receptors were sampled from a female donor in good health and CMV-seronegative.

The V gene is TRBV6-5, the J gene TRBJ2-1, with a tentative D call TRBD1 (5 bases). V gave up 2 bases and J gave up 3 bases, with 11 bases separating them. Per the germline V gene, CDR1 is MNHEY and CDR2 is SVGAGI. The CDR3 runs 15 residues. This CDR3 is CASSYDQGYYNEQFF. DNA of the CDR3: TGTGCCAGCAGTTACGACCAGGGCTACTACAATGAGCAGTTCTTC.

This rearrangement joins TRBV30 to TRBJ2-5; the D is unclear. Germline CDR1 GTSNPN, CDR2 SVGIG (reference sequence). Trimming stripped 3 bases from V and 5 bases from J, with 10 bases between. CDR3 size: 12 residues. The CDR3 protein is CAWSGVGETQYF. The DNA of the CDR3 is TGTGCCTGGAGCGGAGTCGGGGAGACCCAGTACTTC.

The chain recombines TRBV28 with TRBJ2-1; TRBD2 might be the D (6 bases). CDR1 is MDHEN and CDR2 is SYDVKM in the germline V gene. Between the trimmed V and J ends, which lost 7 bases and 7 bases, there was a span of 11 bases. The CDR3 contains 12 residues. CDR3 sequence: CASTLEGNEQFF. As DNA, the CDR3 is TGTGCCAGCACTCTGGAGGGGAATGAGCAGTTCTTC.

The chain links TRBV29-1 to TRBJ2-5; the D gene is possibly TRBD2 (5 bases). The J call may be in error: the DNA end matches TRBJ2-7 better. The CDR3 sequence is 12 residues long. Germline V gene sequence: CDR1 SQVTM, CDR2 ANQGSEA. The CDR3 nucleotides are TGCAGCGTTGATGGAGGTGGGTACGAGCAGTACTTC. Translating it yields CSVDGGGYEQYF.

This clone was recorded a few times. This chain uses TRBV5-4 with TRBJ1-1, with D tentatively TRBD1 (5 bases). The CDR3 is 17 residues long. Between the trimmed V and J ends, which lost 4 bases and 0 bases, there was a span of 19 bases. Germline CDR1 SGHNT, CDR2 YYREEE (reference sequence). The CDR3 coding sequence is TGTGCCAGCAGCGGGGGGATAGACAGAGTTATGAACACTGAAGCTTTCTTT. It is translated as CASSGGIDRVMNTEAFF.

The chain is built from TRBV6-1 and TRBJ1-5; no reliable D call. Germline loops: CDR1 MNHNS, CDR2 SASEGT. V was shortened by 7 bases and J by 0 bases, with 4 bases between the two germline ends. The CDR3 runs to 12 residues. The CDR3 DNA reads TGTGCCAGCAAATATAGCAATCAGCCCCAGCATTTT. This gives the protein CASKYSNQPQHF.

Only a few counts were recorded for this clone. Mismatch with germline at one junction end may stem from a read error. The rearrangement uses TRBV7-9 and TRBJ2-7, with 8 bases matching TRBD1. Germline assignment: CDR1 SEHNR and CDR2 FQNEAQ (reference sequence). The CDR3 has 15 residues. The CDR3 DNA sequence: TGTTCCAGCAGCCAGGGACAGGATCCATCCTACGAGCAGTACTTC. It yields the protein CSSSQGQDPSYEQYF.

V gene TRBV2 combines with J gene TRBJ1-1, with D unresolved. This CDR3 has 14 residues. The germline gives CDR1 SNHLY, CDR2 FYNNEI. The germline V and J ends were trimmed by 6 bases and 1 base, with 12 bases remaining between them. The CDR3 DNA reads TGTGCCAGCAGGTCCGAGGGCAAGAACACTGAAGCTTTCTTT. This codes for CASRSEGKNTEAFF.

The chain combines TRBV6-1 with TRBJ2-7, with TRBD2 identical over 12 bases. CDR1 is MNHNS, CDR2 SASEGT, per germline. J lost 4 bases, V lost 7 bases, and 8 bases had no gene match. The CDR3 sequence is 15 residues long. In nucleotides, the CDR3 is TGTGCCAGCAATCTAGCGGGAGGGCCCAGTTACGAGCAGTACTTC. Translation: CASNLAGGPSYEQYF.